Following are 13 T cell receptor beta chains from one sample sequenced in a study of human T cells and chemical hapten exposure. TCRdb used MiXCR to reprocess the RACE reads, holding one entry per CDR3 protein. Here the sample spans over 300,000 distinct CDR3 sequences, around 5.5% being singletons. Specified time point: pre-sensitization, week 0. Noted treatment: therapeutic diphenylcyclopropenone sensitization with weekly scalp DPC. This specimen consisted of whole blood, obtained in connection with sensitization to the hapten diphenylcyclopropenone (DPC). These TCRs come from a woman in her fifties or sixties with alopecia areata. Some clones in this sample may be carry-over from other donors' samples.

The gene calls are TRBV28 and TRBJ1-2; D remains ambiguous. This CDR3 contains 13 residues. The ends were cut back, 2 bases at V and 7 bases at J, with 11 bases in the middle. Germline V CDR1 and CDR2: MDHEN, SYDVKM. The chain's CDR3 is CASSLQVTSGYTF. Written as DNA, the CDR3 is TGTGCCAGCAGTTTACAGGTCACCAGTGGCTACACCTTC.

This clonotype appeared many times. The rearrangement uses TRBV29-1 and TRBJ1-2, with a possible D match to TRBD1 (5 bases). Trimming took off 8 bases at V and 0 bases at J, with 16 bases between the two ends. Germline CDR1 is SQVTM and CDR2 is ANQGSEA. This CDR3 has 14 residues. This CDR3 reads CSLVGDLANYGYTF. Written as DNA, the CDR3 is TGCAGCTTGGTGGGGGACCTAGCTAACTATGGCTACACCTTC.

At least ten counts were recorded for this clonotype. The CDR3 protein is CASTHGTAYYTGELFF. CDR3 DNA: TGTGCCAGCACCCACGGGACAGCCTACTACACCGGGGAGCTGTTTTTT. The chain has TRBV6-1 and TRBJ2-2, with 7 bases identical to TRBD1. The V gene end was trimmed by 7 bases and the J gene end by 3 bases; junction bases not matched to a gene: 11. The germline gives CDR1 MNHNS, CDR2 SASEGT. This CDR3 has 16 residues.

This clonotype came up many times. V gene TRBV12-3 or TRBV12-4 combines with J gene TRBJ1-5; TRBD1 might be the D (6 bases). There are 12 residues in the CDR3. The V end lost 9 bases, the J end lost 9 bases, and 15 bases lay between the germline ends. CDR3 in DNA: TGTGCCAGTTCCACGGGGGGCCGGCCCCAGCATTTT. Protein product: CASSTGGRPQHF.

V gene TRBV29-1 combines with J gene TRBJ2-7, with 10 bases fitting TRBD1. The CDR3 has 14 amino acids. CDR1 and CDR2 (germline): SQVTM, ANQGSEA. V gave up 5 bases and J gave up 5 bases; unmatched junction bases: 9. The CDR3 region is CSVSGGQGTNEQYF. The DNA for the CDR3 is TGCAGCGTTTCCGGGGGACAGGGGACCAACGAGCAGTACTTC.

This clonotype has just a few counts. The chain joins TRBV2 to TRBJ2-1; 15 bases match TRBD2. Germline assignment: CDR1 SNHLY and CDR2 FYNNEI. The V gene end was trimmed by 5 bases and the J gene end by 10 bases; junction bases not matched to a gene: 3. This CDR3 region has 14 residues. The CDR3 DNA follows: TGTGCCAGCAGTTGGACTAGCGGGGGGGGCGAGCAGTTCTTC. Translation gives CASSWTSGGGEQFF.

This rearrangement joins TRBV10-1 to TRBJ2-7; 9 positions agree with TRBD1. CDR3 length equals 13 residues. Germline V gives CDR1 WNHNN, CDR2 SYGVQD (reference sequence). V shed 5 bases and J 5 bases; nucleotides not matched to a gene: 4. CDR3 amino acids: CASSPGQGHEQYF. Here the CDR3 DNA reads TGCGCCAGCAGTCCGGGACAGGGCCACGAGCAGTACTTC.

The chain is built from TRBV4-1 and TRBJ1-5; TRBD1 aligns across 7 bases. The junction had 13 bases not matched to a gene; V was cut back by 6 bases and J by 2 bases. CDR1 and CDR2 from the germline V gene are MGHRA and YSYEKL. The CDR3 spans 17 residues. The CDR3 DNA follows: TGCGCCAGCAGTTCCGGGACAGTCCTATGGGGCAATCAGCCCCAGCATTTT. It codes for CASSSGTVLWGNQPQHF.

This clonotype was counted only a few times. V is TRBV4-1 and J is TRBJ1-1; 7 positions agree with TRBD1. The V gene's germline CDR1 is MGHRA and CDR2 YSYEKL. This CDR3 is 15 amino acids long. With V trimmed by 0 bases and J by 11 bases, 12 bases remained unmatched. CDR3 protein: CASSQEWGDRDRAFF. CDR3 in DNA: TGCGCCAGCAGCCAAGAATGGGGCGACAGGGATAGGGCTTTCTTT.

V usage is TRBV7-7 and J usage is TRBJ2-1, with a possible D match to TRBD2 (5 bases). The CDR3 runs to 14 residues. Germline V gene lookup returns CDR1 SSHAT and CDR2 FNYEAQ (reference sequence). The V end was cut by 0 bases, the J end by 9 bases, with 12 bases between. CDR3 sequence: CASSLARGSSEQFF. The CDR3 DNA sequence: TGTGCCAGCAGCTTAGCTCGAGGGTCCAGTGAGCAGTTCTTC.

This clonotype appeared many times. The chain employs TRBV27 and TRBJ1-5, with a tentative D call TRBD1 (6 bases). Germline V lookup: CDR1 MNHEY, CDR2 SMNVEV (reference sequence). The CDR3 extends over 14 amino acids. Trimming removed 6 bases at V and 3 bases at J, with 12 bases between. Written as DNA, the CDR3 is TGTGCCAGCAGATTACAGGGTATCAATCAGCCCCAGCATTTT. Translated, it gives CASRLQGINQPQHF.

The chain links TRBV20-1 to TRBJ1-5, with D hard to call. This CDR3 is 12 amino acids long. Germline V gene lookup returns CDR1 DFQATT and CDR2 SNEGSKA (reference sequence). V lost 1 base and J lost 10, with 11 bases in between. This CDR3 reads CSARGLALPQHF. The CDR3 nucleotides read TGCAGTGCTAGAGGATTGGCGCTCCCCCAGCATTTT.

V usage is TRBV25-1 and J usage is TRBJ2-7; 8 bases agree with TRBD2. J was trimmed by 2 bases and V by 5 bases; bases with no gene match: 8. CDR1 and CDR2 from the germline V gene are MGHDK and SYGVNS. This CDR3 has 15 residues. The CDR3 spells CASSIQAGVAYEQYF. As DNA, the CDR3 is TGTGCCAGCAGTATTCAAGCGGGAGTAGCCTACGAGCAGTACTTC.